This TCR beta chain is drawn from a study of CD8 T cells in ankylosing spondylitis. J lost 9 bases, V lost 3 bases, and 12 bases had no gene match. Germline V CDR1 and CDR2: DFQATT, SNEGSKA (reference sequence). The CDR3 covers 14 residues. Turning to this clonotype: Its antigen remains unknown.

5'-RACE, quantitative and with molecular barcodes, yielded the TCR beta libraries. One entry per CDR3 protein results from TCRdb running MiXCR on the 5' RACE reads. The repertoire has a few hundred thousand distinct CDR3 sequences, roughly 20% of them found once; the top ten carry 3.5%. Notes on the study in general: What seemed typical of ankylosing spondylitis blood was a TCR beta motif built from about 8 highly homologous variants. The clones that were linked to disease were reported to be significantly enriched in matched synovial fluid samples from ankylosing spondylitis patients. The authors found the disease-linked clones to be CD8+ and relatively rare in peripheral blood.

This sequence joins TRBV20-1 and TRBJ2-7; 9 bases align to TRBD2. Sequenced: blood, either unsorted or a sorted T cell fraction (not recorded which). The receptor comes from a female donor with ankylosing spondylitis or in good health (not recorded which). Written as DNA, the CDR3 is TGCAGTGCTAGGTATATGGCTAGCGGGACGGGGCAGTACTTC. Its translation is CSARYMASGTGQYF.